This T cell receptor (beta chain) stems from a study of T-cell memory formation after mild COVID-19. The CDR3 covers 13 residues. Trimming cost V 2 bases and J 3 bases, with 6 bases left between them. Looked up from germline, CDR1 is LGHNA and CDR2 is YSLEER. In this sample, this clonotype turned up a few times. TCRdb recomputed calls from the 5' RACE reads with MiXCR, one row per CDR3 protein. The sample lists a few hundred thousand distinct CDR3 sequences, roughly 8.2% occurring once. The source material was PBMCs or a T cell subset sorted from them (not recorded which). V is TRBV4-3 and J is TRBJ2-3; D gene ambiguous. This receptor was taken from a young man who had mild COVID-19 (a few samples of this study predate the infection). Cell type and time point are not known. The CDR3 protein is CASSQRRTDTQYF. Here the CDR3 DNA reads TGCGCCAGCAGCCAACGACGGACAGATACGCAGTATTTT.